The 12 T cell receptor beta chains presented below share a single source sample, sequenced in a study of cytomegalovirus exposure and HLA in healthy donors. The primer mix had 60 Vbeta and 13 Jbeta primers. Using immunoSEQ multiplex PCR, the repertoire was profiled, and TCRdb retains in-frame clones only, with some absent. The profile shows 95,000 to 150,000 clones, around 75% of them singletons. What was sequenced was PBMCs. The receptors shown here come from a man in his sixties in good health and CMV-seropositive.

The V gene is TRBV6-1, the J gene TRBJ2-7; 7 bases fit TRBD1. Germline V gives CDR1 MNHNS, CDR2 SASEGT. J was trimmed by 1 base and V by 4 bases; bases with no gene match: 7. The CDR3 sequence is 15 residues long. The CDR3 sequence is CASSVDREGSYEQYF. CDR3 nucleotide sequence: TGTGCCAGCAGTGTAGACAGGGAAGGATCCTACGAGCAGTACTTC.

This chain links TRBV4-1 with TRBJ1-4, with D unresolved. V lost 0 bases and J lost 2, with 7 bases in between. This CDR3 spans 15 amino acids. Germline V gene lookup returns CDR1 MGHRA and CDR2 YSYEKL. DNA for the CDR3: TGCGCCAGCAGCCAAGAGGCCGGGACTAATGAAAAACTGTTTTTT. Amino acids: CASSQEAGTNEKLFF.

About this clone: Within the sample, other DNA sequences also encode this same CDR3. The chain uses TRBV9 and TRBJ2-5; 9 nucleotides align to TRBD1. CDR3 length: 14 amino acids. Per the germline V gene, CDR1 is SGDLS and CDR2 is YYNGEE. Trimming removed 4 bases from V and 5 bases from J; junction bases left unmatched: 6. The CDR3: CASSPQTGGETQYF. CDR3 coding DNA: TGTGCCAGCAGCCCCCAGACAGGGGGGGAGACCCAGTACTTC.

This clone was picked up one time. The chain combines TRBV5-1 with TRBJ1-1; possibly TRBD1 for D (6 bases). Germline V gives CDR1 SGHRS, CDR2 YFSETQ. CDR3 size: 11 residues. V was clipped by 4 bases and J by 8 bases, with 9 bases between them. Here the CDR3 DNA reads TGCGCCAGCAGCATACAGGGAGAAGCTTTCTTT. Protein sequence: CASSIQGEAFF.

CDR3 amino acids: CASTLLAGGYNEQFF. The CDR3 nucleotides are TGCGCCAGCACCCTACTAGCGGGGGGGTACAATGAGCAGTTCTTC. This chain uses TRBV5-1 with TRBJ2-1; 13 bases line up with TRBD2. The CDR3 is made up of 15 amino acids. CDR1 SGHRS and CDR2 YFSETQ come from the germline V gene. J gave up 4 bases and V 6 bases, and 4 bases lay outside the gene matches.

The chain carries TRBV2 and TRBJ1-3; TRBD1 might be the D (5 bases). The CDR3 runs to 14 residues. Trimming stripped 3 bases from V and 1 base from J, with 7 bases between. Germline assignment: CDR1 SNHLY and CDR2 FYNNEI. The CDR3 spells CASSESGSGNTIYF. CDR3 bases: TGTGCCAGCAGTGAGTCAGGGTCTGGAAACACCATATATTTT.

The rearrangement uses TRBV5-4 and TRBJ2-5, with a weak D call TRBD1 (6 bases). The V gene lost 2 bases and the J gene lost 4 bases, with 9 bases spanning the gap. Germline V gives CDR1 SGHNT, CDR2 YYREEE (reference sequence). The CDR3 spans 13 residues. CDR3 amino acids: CASSFGGAETQYF. The CDR3 DNA is TGTGCCAGCAGCTTTGGGGGCGCAGAGACCCAGTACTTC.

The V gene is TRBV4-1, the J gene TRBJ1-6; tentative D call: TRBD1 (5 bases). This CDR3 spans 14 amino acids. V shed 2 bases and J shed 7 bases, with 9 bases lying between them. Germline assignment: CDR1 MGHRA and CDR2 YSYEKL. CDR3 protein: CASSQRGKNSPLHF. The CDR3 region has the DNA TGCGCCAGCAGCCAAAGGGGCAAAAATTCACCCCTCCACTTT.

The rearrangement links TRBV2 to TRBJ1-6, with TRBD1 matching over 11 bases. From germline, CDR1 is SNHLY and CDR2 FYNNEI. This CDR3 comprises 16 residues. J gave up 7 bases and V 5 bases, and 7 bases lay outside the gene matches. This chain's CDR3 is CASSLGTGGINSPLHF. The CDR3 DNA is TGTGCCAGCAGTTTGGGGACAGGGGGTATAAATTCACCCCTCCACTTT.

The DNA for the CDR3 is TGTGCCAGCAGCGTAGATTACGCGGGCGCGGGTGAAAAACTGTTTTTT. Its protein product is CASSVDYAGAGEKLFF. The chain recombines TRBV9 with TRBJ1-4; D unresolved. Between the trimmed V and J ends, which lost 0 bases and 7 bases, there was a span of 16 bases. The CDR3 has 16 amino acids. In germline, CDR1 is SGDLS, CDR2 YYNGEE.

This chain links TRBV2 with TRBJ1-6; D remains ambiguous. The CDR3 runs to 13 residues. The germline V gene has CDR1 SNHLY and CDR2 FYNNEI. Trimming pared 3 bases from V and 7 bases from J, leaving 7 bases between. The CDR3 DNA is TGTGCCAGCAGTGATGGTACAAATTCACCCCTCCACTTT. Its translation is CASSDGTNSPLHF.

The gene calls are TRBV11-1 and TRBJ1-2; the D is unclear. The CDR3 contains 14 residues. The V gene's germline CDR1 is SGHAT and CDR2 FQDESV (reference sequence). V dropped 3 bases and J dropped 5 bases, with 13 bases sitting between them. The CDR3 DNA follows: TGTGCCAGCAGCTTGGGCTCAACGGATTATGGCTACACCTTC. Amino acids: CASSLGSTDYGYTF.